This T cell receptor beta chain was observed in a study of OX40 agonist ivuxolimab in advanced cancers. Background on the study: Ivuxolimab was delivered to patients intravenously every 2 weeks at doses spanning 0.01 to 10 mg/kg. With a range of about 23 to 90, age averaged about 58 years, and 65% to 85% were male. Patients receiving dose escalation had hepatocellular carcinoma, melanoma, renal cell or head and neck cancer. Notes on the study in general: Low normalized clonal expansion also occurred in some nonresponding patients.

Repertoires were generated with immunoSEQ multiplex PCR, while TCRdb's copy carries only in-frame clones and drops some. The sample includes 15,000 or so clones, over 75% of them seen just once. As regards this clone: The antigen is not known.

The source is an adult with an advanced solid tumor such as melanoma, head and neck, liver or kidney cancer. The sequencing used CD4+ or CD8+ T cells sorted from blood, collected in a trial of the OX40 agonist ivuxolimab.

The CDR3, as DNA: TGTGCTAGTGGTCTAATACAGGGATCAAGTTCCTATGGCTACACCTTC. Translated, it gives CASGLIQGSSSYGYTF. The gene calls are TRBV12-5 and TRBJ1-2, with D possibly matching TRBD1 (6 bases). V lost 5 bases, J lost 4 bases, and 20 bases lay in between. Germline assignment: CDR1 LGHNT and CDR2 FRNRAP. The CDR3 spans 16 residues.